These T cell receptor beta chains were read from a single sample in a study of blood T cell repertoires in COVID-19. Sequencing used immunoSEQ multiplex PCR; TCRdb keeps in-frame clones, though not all of them. The table shows about 330,000 clones, with 80% to 95% occurring only once. Input material: PBMCs or T cells enriched from blood (not recorded which). The receptors stem from a woman aged 25-40 years who had recovered from COVID-19. Both conserved end residues are part of each CDR3. D genes are given only for firm matches. Where a row states a size, it is once, few, many or the class of an expanded clone; other rows omit it.

v_call	d_call	j_call	clone_size	cdr3_aa	cdr3_nt
TRBV27	NA	TRBJ1-1	NA	CASRRLGNTEAFF	TGTGCCAGCAGAAGACTAGGGAACACTGAAGCTTTCTTT
TRBV27	TRBD2	TRBJ2-1	once	CASNGLAGGREQFF	TGTGCCAGCAATGGACTAGCGGGGGGCAGGGAGCAGTTCTTC
TRBV28	NA	TRBJ1-2	NA	CASSLEQNYGYTF	TGTGCCAGCAGTTTAGAACAAAACTATGGCTACACCTTC
TRBV24-1	TRBD1	TRBJ2-5	NA	CATSDPRQGEVETQYF	TGTGCCACCAGTGATCCAAGACAGGGGGAGGTGGAGACCCAGTACTTC
TRBV29-1	NA	TRBJ2-3	NA	CSVYTGYLGDTQYF	TGCAGCGTCTACACAGGCTATTTGGGAGATACGCAGTATTTT
TRBV7-9	NA	TRBJ2-3	NA	CASSPRQISTDTQYF	TGTGCCAGCAGCCCCCGACAGATTAGCACAGATACGCAGTATTTT
TRBV30	NA	TRBJ1-3	NA	CAWRPIPGNTIYF	TGTGCCTGGAGACCTATCCCTGGAAACACCATATATTTT
TRBV19	NA	TRBJ1-5	once	CASKEGLNSNQPQHF	TGTGCCAGTAAGGAGGGGCTAAATAGCAATCAGCCCCAGCATTTT
TRBV5-1	NA	TRBJ1-5	NA	CASSLGGAGSNQPQHF	TGCGCCAGCAGCTTGGGGGGCGCCGGTAGCAATCAGCCCCAGCATTTT
TRBV18	NA	TRBJ1-1	NA	CASSPPGTGGPYTEAFF	TGTGCCAGCTCACCCCCCGGGACCGGGGGGCCGTACACTGAAGCTTTCTTT
TRBV11-3	TRBD2	TRBJ2-3	NA	CASSSELAIADTQYF	TGTGCCAGCAGCTCAGAACTAGCGATCGCAGATACGCAGTATTTT
TRBV18	NA	TRBJ1-2	NA	CASSQQDRMQRFYGYTF	TGTGCCAGCTCACAACAAGACAGGATGCAAAGATTCTATGGCTACACCTTC
TRBV28	NA	TRBJ1-5	NA	CASSLGISGGRNQPQHF	TGTGCCAGCAGTTTGGGAATAAGTGGCGGGAGAAATCAGCCCCAGCATTTT
TRBV27	TRBD1	TRBJ1-5	NA	CASSPRTGGRGDQPQHF	TGTGCCAGCAGTCCTAGAACAGGGGGTCGAGGGGATCAGCCCCAGCATTTT
TRBV19	TRBD1	TRBJ1-2	NA	CASSIDLGQGYGYTF	TGTGCCAGTAGTATAGATCTTGGACAGGGGTATGGCTACACCTTC
TRBV6-5	NA	TRBJ2-1	NA	CASSFAARSYNEQFF	TGTGCCAGCAGTTTCGCGGCTCGCTCCTACAATGAGCAGTTCTTC
TRBV24-1	NA	TRBJ1-6	NA	CATSDPGTPLHF	TGTGCCACCAGTGACCCCGGGACACCCCTCCACTTT
TRBV20-1	NA	TRBJ2-3	NA	CSARVEDTQYF	TGCAGTGCTAGAGTAGAAGATACGCAGTATTTT
TRBV19	NA	TRBJ1-1	NA	CASSIGRGNTEAFF	TGTGCCAGTAGTATAGGCCGGGGAAACACTGAAGCTTTCTTT
TRBV28	NA	TRBJ2-4	NA	CASSAGLPLNIQYF	TGTGCCAGCAGTGCCGGACTCCCCTTAAACATTCAGTACTTC
TRBV28	NA	TRBJ1-2	NA	CASSSQVLYGYTF	TGTGCCAGCAGTTCGCAGGTGTTATATGGCTACACCTTC
TRBV3-1/TRBV3-2	NA	TRBJ1-2	NA	CASSLRRSGYTF	TGTGCCAGCAGCTTACGCCGTAGCGGCTACACCTTC